The T cell receptor beta chain described here comes from a study of T cell clonality in common variable immunodeficiency. Study observations and caveats: Fewer TCRbeta clones were shared among CVID subjects than controls. In common variable immunodeficiency, TCR beta chains reportedly carried fewer deletions and N-nucleotide insertions. CVID subjects had higher TCRbeta clonality than healthy controls, most marked in about a third.

The CDR3 has 12 amino acids. CDR1 LNHDA and CDR2 SQIVND come from the germline V gene (reference sequence). V lost 1 base and J lost 3, with 4 bases in between. Many counts were recorded for this clone. Its antigen is still unknown. The read comes to an end 3 residues before the CDR3 does, leaving the germline J gene to fill in the end. Measured with immunoSEQ multiplex PCR; TCRdb has only the in-frame clones, and not every one. This set yields tens of thousands of clones and no singletons; the top ten hold around 3%. The chain carries TRBV19 and TRBJ2-7; no clear D gene. The sample was peripheral blood mononuclear cells. The sequence came from a person between 18 and 69 years old in good health. The CDR3 DNA, read in part, is TGTGCCAGTAGTATAGCAGACTACGAG. This sequence encodes CASSIADYE. From start to end, the CDR3 is CASSIADYEQYF. The full variable domain, in which reference TRBV19 and TRBJ2-7 provide the parts outside the CDR3, is DGGITQSPKYLFRKEGQNVTLSCEQNLNHDAMYWYRQDPGQGLRLIYYSQIVNDFQKGDIAEGYSVSREKKESFPLTVTSAQKNPTAFYLCASSIADYEQYFGPGTRLTVT.